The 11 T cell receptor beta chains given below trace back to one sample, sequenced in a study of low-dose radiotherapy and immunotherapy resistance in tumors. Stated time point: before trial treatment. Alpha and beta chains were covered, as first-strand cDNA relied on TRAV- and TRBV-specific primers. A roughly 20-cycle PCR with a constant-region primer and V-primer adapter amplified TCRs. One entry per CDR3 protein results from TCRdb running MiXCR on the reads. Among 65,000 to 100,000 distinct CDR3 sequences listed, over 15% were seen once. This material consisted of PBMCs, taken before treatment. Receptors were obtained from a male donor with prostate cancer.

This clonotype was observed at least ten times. CDR3 coding DNA: TGCGCCAGCAGCCGTATGGGACAGGGCGGCAATCAGCCCCAGCATTTT. This gives the protein CASSRMGQGGNQPQHF. This chain connects TRBV4-1 to TRBJ1-5; 9 nucleotides match TRBD1. Looked up from germline, CDR1 is MGHRA and CDR2 is YSYEKL. This CDR3 spans 16 amino acids. The junction had 6 bases not matched to a gene; V was cut back by 4 bases and J by 2 bases.

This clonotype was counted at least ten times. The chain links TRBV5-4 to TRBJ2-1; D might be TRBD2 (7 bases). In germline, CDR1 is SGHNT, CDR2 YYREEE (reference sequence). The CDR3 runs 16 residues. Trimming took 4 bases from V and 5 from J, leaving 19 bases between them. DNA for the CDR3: TGTGCCAGCAGCACAAAAGGGGGGGAGTCCGACAATGAGCAGTTCTTC. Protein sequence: CASSTKGGESDNEQFF.

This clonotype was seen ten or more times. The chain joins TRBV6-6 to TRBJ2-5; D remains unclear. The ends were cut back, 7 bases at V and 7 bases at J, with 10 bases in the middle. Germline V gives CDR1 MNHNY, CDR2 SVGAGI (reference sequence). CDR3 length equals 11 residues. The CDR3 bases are TGTGCCAGCACCGCCATTGGGACCCAGTACTTC. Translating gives CASTAIGTQYF.

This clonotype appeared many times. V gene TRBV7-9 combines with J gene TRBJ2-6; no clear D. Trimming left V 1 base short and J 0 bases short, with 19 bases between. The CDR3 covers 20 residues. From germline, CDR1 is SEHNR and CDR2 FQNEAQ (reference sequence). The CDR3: CASSLEPLFHLSSGANVLTF. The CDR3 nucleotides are TGTGCCAGCAGCTTAGAGCCACTCTTCCACCTCAGCTCTGGGGCCAACGTCCTGACTTTC.

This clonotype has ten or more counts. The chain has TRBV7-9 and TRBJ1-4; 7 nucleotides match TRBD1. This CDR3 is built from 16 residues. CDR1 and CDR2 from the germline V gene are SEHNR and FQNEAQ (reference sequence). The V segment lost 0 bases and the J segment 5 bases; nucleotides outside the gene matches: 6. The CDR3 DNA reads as TGTGCCAGCAGCTTAGCGAGGGACAGATCAAATGAAAAACTGTTTTTT. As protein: CASSLARDRSNEKLFF.

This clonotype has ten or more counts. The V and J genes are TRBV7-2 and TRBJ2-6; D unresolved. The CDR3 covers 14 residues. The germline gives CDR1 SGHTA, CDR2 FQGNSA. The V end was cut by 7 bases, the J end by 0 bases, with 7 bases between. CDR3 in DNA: TGTGCCAGCATTTCCTCCTCTGGGGCCAACGTCCTGACTTTC. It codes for CASISSSGANVLTF.

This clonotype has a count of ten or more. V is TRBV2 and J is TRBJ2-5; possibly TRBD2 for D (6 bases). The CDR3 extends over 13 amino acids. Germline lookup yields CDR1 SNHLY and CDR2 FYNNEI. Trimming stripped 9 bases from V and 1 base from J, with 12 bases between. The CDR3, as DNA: TGTGCCAGTCGCCGCGGGGCCCAAGAGACCCAGTACTTC. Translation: CASRRGAQETQYF.

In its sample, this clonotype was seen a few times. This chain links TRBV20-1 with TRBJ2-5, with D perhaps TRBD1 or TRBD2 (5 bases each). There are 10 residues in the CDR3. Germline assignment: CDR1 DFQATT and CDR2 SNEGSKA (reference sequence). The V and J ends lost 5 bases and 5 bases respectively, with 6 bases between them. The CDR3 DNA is TGCAGTGCTGGGACGGAGACCCAGTACTTC. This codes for CSAGTETQYF.

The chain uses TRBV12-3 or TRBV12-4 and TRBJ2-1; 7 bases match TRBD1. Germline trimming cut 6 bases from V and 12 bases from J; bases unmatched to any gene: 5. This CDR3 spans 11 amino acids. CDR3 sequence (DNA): TGTGCCAGCAGCTATCGACAGGGGCAGTTCTTC. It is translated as CASSYRQGQFF.

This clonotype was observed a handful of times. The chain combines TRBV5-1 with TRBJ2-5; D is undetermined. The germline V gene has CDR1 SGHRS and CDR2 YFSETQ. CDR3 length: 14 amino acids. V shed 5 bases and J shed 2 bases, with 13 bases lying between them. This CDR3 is CASRFAGGQETQYF. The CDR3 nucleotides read TGCGCCAGCAGATTCGCTGGTGGTCAAGAGACCCAGTACTTC.

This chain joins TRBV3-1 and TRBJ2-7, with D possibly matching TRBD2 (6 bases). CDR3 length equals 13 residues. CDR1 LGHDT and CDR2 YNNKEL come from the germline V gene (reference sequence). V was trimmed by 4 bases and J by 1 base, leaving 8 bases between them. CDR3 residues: CASSRTNSYEQYF. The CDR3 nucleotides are TGTGCCAGCAGCCGGACTAATTCCTACGAGCAGTACTTC.